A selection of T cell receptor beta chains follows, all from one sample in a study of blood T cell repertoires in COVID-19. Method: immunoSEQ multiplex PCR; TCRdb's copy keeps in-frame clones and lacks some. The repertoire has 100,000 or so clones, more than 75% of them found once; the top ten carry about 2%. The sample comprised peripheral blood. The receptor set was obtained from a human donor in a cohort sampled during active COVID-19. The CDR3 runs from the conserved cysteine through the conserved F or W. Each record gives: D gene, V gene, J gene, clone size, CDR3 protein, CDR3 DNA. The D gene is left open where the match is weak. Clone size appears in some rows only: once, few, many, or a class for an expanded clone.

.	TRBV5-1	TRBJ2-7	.	CASSLRKYTGTPSYEQYF	TGCGCCAGCAGCTTGCGGAAATATACCGGGACTCCCTCCTACGAGCAGTACTTC
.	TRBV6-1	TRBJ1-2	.	CASSEDRVYGYTF	TGTGCCAGCAGTGAAGACAGGGTTTATGGCTACACCTTC
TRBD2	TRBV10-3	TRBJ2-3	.	CAISERYSGGRSDTQYF	TGTGCCATCAGTGAGCGGTATAGCGGGGGCCGGTCAGATACGCAGTATTTT
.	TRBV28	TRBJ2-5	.	CASLTRGKGEETQYF	TGTGCCAGTCTGACGAGGGGGAAAGGTGAAGAGACCCAGTACTTC
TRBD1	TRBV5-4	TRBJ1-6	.	CASSSAGGTYNSPLHF	TGTGCCAGCAGCTCAGCAGGGGGTACCTATAATTCACCCCTCCACTTT
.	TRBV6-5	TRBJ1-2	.	CASSYVVGGIYGYTF	TGTGCCAGCAGTTACGTCGTAGGCGGGATCTATGGCTACACCTTC
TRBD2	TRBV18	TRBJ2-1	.	CASHMGTSDYNEQFF	TGTGCCAGCCACATGGGGACTAGCGATTACAATGAGCAGTTCTTC
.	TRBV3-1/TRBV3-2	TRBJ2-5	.	CASSQGWDTARSQYF	TGTGCCAGCAGCCAAGGTTGGGACACAGCAAGGAGCCAGTACTTC
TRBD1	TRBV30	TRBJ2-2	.	CAWAGTGYTGELFF	TGTGCCTGGGCCGGGACAGGATACACCGGGGAGCTGTTTTTT
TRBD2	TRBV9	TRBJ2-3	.	CASSVDGAGGTKDTQYF	TGTGCCAGCAGCGTAGACGGAGCGGGGGGGACTAAGGATACGCAGTATTTT
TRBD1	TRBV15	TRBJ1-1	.	CATSRLGTANMNTEAFF	TGTGCCACCAGCAGACTAGGGACAGCCAACATGAACACTGAAGCTTTCTTT
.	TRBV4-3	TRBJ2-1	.	CASSQDRLSSYNEQFF	TGCGCCAGCAGCCAAGATCGACTGAGCTCCTACAATGAGCAGTTCTTC
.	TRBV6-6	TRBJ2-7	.	CASSYSTGTYEQYF	TGTGCCAGCAGTTACTCGACGGGGACCTACGAGCAGTACTTC
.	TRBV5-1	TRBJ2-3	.	CASSLQPSAGIADTQYF	TGCGCCAGCAGCTTGCAACCCTCGGCAGGGATCGCAGATACGCAGTATTTT
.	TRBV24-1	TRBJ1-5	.	CATGGLDKNQPQHF	TGTGCCACCGGGGGGTTAGACAAGAATCAGCCCCAGCATTTT
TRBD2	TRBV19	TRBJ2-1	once	CASSRTSIGNEQFF	TGTGCCAGTAGTCGGACTAGCATTGGGAATGAGCAGTTCTTC
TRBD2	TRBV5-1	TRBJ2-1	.	CASSPLAGGSYNEQFF	TGCGCCAGCAGCCCCTTAGCGGGAGGCTCCTACAATGAGCAGTTCTTC
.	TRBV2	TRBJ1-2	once	CALQGPYILGYTF	TGTGCCTTACAGGGACCCTACATCCTTGGCTACACCTTC
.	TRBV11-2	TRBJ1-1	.	CASSFGGGEAFF	TGTGCCAGCAGCTTCGGCGGAGGTGAAGCTTTCTTT
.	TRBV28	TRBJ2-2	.	CASTNQNTGELFF	TGTGCCAGCACAAATCAAAACACCGGGGAGCTGTTTTTT
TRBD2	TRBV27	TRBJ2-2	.	CASSLLTSGNAGELFF	TGTGCCAGCAGTTTATTAACTAGCGGGAACGCCGGGGAGCTGTTTTTT
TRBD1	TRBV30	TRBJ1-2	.	CAWGQGAHYGYTF	TGTGCCTGGGGACAGGGGGCCCACTATGGCTACACCTTC
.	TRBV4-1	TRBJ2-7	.	CASSQGARGSARFEQYF	TGCGCCAGCAGCCAAGGGGCCAGGGGCTCAGCACGGTTCGAGCAGTACTTC
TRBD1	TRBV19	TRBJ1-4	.	CASSSGGRGQGATNEKLFF	TGTGCCAGTAGTTCGGGAGGCCGGGGACAGGGGGCGACTAATGAAAAACTGTTTTTT
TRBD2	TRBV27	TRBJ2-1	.	CASSSHRTSSFEQFF	TGTGCCAGCAGTTCCCATCGGACTAGCTCCTTCGAGCAGTTCTTC
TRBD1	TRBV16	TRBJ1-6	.	CASSQRGTGKSPLHF	TGTGCCAGCAGCCAGCGAGGGACAGGGAAATCACCCCTCCACTTT
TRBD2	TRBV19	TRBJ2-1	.	CATESTSGGANEQFF	TGTGCCACCGAATCGACTAGCGGGGGGGCCAATGAGCAGTTCTTC
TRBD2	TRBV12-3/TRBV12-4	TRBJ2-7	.	CASSRLAVYEQYF	TGTGCCAGCAGTAGACTAGCAGTCTACGAGCAGTACTTC
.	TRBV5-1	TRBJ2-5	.	CASSSLSSRQETQYF	TGCGCCAGCAGCTCCCTGTCGTCGAGGCAAGAGACCCAGTACTTC
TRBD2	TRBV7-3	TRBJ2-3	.	CASSSLASTDTQYF	TGTGCCAGCAGCTCACTAGCGAGCACAGATACGCAGTATTTT
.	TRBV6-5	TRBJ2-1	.	CASSYSRGNEQFF	TGTGCCAGCAGTTACTCCAGGGGTAATGAGCAGTTCTTC
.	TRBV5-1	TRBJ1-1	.	CASSWTDGGTEAFF	TGCGCCAGCAGCTGGACAGATGGAGGCACTGAAGCTTTCTTT
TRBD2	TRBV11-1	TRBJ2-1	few	CASSTSGSYNEQFF	TGTGCCAGCAGCACGAGCGGGAGCTACAATGAGCAGTTCTTC
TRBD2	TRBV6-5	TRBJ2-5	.	CASSWRRGDQETQYF	TGTGCCAGCAGTTGGCGGCGGGGGGACCAAGAGACCCAGTACTTC